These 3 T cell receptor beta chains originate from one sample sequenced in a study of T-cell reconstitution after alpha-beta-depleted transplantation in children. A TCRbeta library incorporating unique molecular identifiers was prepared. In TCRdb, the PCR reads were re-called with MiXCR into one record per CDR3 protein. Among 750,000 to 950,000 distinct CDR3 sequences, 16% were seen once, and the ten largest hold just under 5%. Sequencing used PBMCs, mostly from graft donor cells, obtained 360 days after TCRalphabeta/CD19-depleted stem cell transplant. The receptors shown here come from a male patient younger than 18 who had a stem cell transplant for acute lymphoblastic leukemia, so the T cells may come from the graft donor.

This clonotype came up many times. The CDR3 is CASSLRTGSSYEQYF. DNA of the CDR3: TGTGCCAGCAGCTTACGGACAGGGAGCTCCTACGAGCAGTACTTC. The chain couples TRBV7-9 to TRBJ2-7, with 8 bases fitting TRBD1. CDR1 and CDR2 (germline): SEHNR, FQNEAQ (reference sequence). The V and J ends lost 2 bases and 0 bases, in that order; junction bases with no gene match: 3. This CDR3 comprises 15 residues.

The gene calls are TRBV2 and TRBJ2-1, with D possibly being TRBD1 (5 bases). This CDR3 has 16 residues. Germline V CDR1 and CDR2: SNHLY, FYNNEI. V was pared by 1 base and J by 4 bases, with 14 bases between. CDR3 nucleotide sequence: TGTGCCAGCAGTGAAGTGCAGGGATCGTTTTACAATGAGCAGTTCTTC. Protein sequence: CASSEVQGSFYNEQFF.

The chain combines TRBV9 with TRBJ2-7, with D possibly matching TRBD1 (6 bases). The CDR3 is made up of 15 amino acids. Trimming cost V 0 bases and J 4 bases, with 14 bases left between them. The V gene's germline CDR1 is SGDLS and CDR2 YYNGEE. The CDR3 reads CASSVAPYRAYEQYF. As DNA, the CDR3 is TGTGCCAGCAGCGTAGCTCCCTACAGGGCTTACGAGCAGTACTTC.